The entry below describes one T cell receptor (beta chain). What it binds is not known. The entry originates in a study of cytomegalovirus exposure and HLA in healthy donors. Study background: Earlier findings included more than 95 million unique TCR beta sequences obtained from 150 million to 200 million T cells. General observations from the study: In vitro experiments confirmed that three CMV-associated chains were specific for CMV antigens. Looking again later, the authors saw that most CMV-associated TCR beta chains seemed HLA-restricted.

This CDR3 spans 12 amino acids. V lost 3 bases to trimming and J lost 6 bases, with 7 bases between them. Germline CDR1 SGHKS, CDR2 YYEKEE (reference sequence). Primers for the PCR totalled 60 Vbeta and 13 Jbeta. The data were produced by immunoSEQ multiplex PCR, yet TCRdb's version contains in-frame clones alone and is incomplete. The top ten hold 1.8% of the sample, which has 120,000 or so clones, 81% seen once. V is TRBV5-5 and J is TRBJ2-4; D is unclear. The origin of this receptor is a man aged 18 to 29 in good health and CMV-seronegative. What was sequenced was PBMCs. This CDR3 reads CASSYSGNIQYF. The CDR3 nucleotides read TGTGCCAGCAGCTACTCAGGAAACATTCAGTACTTC.